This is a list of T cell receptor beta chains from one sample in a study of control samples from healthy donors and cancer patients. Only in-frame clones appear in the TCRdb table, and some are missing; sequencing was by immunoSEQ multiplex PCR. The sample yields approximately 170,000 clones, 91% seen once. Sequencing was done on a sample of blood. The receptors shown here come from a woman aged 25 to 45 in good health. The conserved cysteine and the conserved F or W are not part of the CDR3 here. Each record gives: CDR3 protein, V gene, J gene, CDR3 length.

cdr3_aa: ASRLVGQGAYEQY
v_call: TRBV12-2
j_call: TRBJ2-7
cdr3_length: 13

cdr3_aa: ASSQTAHNEKLF
v_call: TRBV4-1
j_call: TRBJ1-4
cdr3_length: 12

cdr3_aa: ASSLQGQPQH
v_call: TRBV12-3/TRBV12-4
j_call: TRBJ1-5
cdr3_length: 10

cdr3_aa: ASSGGTYEQY
v_call: TRBV27
j_call: TRBJ2-7
cdr3_length: 10

cdr3_aa: ASIRDRWRNTEAF
v_call: TRBV21-1
j_call: TRBJ1-1
cdr3_length: 13

cdr3_aa: ASSGQGYGYT
v_call: TRBV11-3
j_call: TRBJ1-2
cdr3_length: 10

cdr3_aa: ASSRQTYEQY
v_call: TRBV7-9
j_call: TRBJ2-7
cdr3_length: 10

cdr3_aa: ASSTSRVLNEKLF
v_call: TRBV28
j_call: TRBJ1-4
cdr3_length: 13

cdr3_aa: SVATGGTEAF
v_call: TRBV29-1
j_call: TRBJ1-1
cdr3_length: 10

cdr3_aa: ASRLQGANEKLF
v_call: TRBV6-5
j_call: TRBJ1-4
cdr3_length: 12

cdr3_aa: ASKPGTGKNTEAF
v_call: TRBV19
j_call: TRBJ1-1
cdr3_length: 13

cdr3_aa: ASAQGQGGNQPQH
v_call: TRBV27
j_call: TRBJ1-5
cdr3_length: 13

cdr3_aa: ASSPKTGGGTEAF
v_call: TRBV18
j_call: TRBJ1-1
cdr3_length: 13

cdr3_aa: ASSLLAGAYNEQF
v_call: TRBV4-1
j_call: TRBJ2-1
cdr3_length: 13

cdr3_aa: ASSPTVVNSPLH
v_call: TRBV27
j_call: TRBJ1-6
cdr3_length: 12

cdr3_aa: ASSYSIWDRKETQY
v_call: TRBV6-5
j_call: TRBJ2-5
cdr3_length: 14

cdr3_aa: ASSQDLLDTQY
v_call: TRBV4-1
j_call: TRBJ2-3
cdr3_length: 11

cdr3_aa: ASSKVRGSTGELF
v_call: TRBV21-1
j_call: TRBJ2-2
cdr3_length: 13

cdr3_aa: ASSRTSGNYNEQF
v_call: TRBV6-5
j_call: TRBJ2-1
cdr3_length: 13

cdr3_aa: ASSKTGSNNEQF
v_call: TRBV6-4
j_call: TRBJ2-1
cdr3_length: 12

cdr3_aa: AWRTGNQPQH
v_call: TRBV30
j_call: TRBJ1-5
cdr3_length: 10

cdr3_aa: ASSYRTDNSPLH
v_call: TRBV6-5
j_call: TRBJ1-6
cdr3_length: 12

cdr3_aa: ASSLLGSEQY
v_call: TRBV28
j_call: TRBJ2-7
cdr3_length: 10

cdr3_aa: ASSSGQGAPGNTIY
v_call: TRBV28
j_call: TRBJ1-3
cdr3_length: 14

cdr3_aa: ASSPYRDRPNEKLF
v_call: TRBV28
j_call: TRBJ1-4
cdr3_length: 14

cdr3_aa: ASSSPARTNYGYT
v_call: TRBV19
j_call: TRBJ1-2
cdr3_length: 13

cdr3_aa: AISETGHRGGYT
v_call: TRBV10-3
j_call: TRBJ1-2
cdr3_length: 12

cdr3_aa: ASSLRLAGGHTEQF
v_call: TRBV7-3
j_call: TRBJ2-1
cdr3_length: 14

cdr3_aa: ASSLENTEAF
v_call: TRBV28
j_call: TRBJ1-1
cdr3_length: 10

cdr3_aa: ASSLADRNTEAF
v_call: TRBV7-9
j_call: TRBJ1-1
cdr3_length: 12

cdr3_aa: ATSRGGTENIQY
v_call: TRBV15
j_call: TRBJ2-4
cdr3_length: 12

cdr3_aa: ASSYRQGQETQY
v_call: TRBV3-1/TRBV3-2
j_call: TRBJ2-5
cdr3_length: 12

cdr3_aa: ASSSGQGNSPLH
v_call: TRBV18
j_call: TRBJ1-6
cdr3_length: 12

cdr3_aa: ASSSRDREDGYT
v_call: TRBV7-8
j_call: TRBJ1-2
cdr3_length: 12

cdr3_aa: ASSLQAIGANVLT
v_call: TRBV6-6
j_call: TRBJ2-6
cdr3_length: 13

cdr3_aa: ASSEGASNQPQH
v_call: TRBV9
j_call: TRBJ1-5
cdr3_length: 12

cdr3_aa: ASSGTSGSSEQY
v_call: TRBV5-1
j_call: TRBJ2-7
cdr3_length: 12

cdr3_aa: ASSLKRDSYNEQF
v_call: TRBV13
j_call: TRBJ2-1
cdr3_length: 13

cdr3_aa: ATSRDPPDTQY
v_call: TRBV15
j_call: TRBJ2-3
cdr3_length: 11

cdr3_aa: ATSDGTDYGYT
v_call: TRBV24-1
j_call: TRBJ1-2
cdr3_length: 11

cdr3_aa: ASSLDTGGLAKNIQY
v_call: TRBV5-4
j_call: TRBJ2-4
cdr3_length: 15

cdr3_aa: ASSRERGTDTQY
v_call: TRBV4-2
j_call: TRBJ2-3
cdr3_length: 12

cdr3_aa: ASSYSPSTNEQF
v_call: TRBV6-2/TRBV6-3
j_call: TRBJ2-1
cdr3_length: 12

cdr3_aa: ASKPQRGYTEAF
v_call: TRBV6-5
j_call: TRBJ1-1
cdr3_length: 12

cdr3_aa: ASSEEVAGNNEQF
v_call: TRBV6-4
j_call: TRBJ2-1
cdr3_length: 13

cdr3_aa: ASRRGGQLNQPQH
v_call: TRBV28
j_call: TRBJ1-5
cdr3_length: 13

cdr3_aa: ASRRPTPTDTQY
v_call: TRBV6-5
j_call: TRBJ2-3
cdr3_length: 12

cdr3_aa: ASSEGGGNEQF
v_call: TRBV2
j_call: TRBJ2-1
cdr3_length: 11

cdr3_aa: ATSRGPETQY
v_call: TRBV15
j_call: TRBJ2-5
cdr3_length: 10

cdr3_aa: ASSDRGRNTEAF
v_call: TRBV10-2
j_call: TRBJ1-1
cdr3_length: 12

cdr3_aa: ASSPASGRHTQY
v_call: TRBV19
j_call: TRBJ2-3
cdr3_length: 12

cdr3_aa: AISESGGKRKTQY
v_call: TRBV10-3
j_call: TRBJ2-5
cdr3_length: 13

cdr3_aa: ASGLRGGDTEAF
v_call: TRBV12-5
j_call: TRBJ1-1
cdr3_length: 12

cdr3_aa: ASSVDRAYGYT
v_call: TRBV5-6
j_call: TRBJ1-2
cdr3_length: 11

cdr3_aa: AISGQGQETQY
v_call: TRBV10-3
j_call: TRBJ2-5
cdr3_length: 11

cdr3_aa: ASSQSGVTEAF
v_call: TRBV3-1/TRBV3-2
j_call: TRBJ1-1
cdr3_length: 11

cdr3_aa: ASSLTGGNEQF
v_call: TRBV7-2
j_call: TRBJ2-1
cdr3_length: 11

cdr3_aa: ASREGGANYGYT
v_call: TRBV6-1
j_call: TRBJ1-2
cdr3_length: 12